What follows are 21 T cell receptor beta chains derived from one specimen sequenced in a study of PD-1 blockade in classical Hodgkin lymphoma. Time point indicated: cycle 4 day 1 (C4D1), after six to seven weeks of nivolumab. The patients all showed relapse after autologous stem cell transplantation, while their brentuximab vedotin exposure varied. TCRdb keeps only in-frame clones here, not all; method: immunoSEQ multiplex PCR. Of 20,000 to 25,000 clones in the sample, less than 75% are singletons; the top ten hold about 32%. The starting material was peripheral blood mononuclear cells (PBMCs), obtained before the fourth cycle of nivolumab. The source is a human donor with classical Hodgkin lymphoma.

The count of this clone is one. The V call is TRBV18, the J call TRBJ2-5; TRBD2 matches at 7 bases. The V and J ends lost 0 bases and 1 base, in that order; junction bases with no gene match: 5. The CDR3 loop spans 16 amino acids. Germline CDR1 is KGHSH and CDR2 is LQKENI. The CDR3 here is CASSPPQGGSQETQYF. The DNA for the CDR3 is TGTGCCAGCTCACCACCTCAGGGAGGGTCCCAAGAGACCCAGTACTTC.

The chain uses TRBV5-1 and TRBJ2-4, with 9 bases that match TRBD1. V trimming: 1 base; J trimming: 4 bases; junction bases outside the gene matches: 6. The length of the CDR3 is 16 residues. CDR1 and CDR2 (germline): SGHRS, YFSETQ. The CDR3: CASSLSGQGIKNIQYF. The CDR3 bases are TGCGCCAGCAGCTTGTCGGGACAGGGTATTAAAAACATTCAGTACTTC.

The V and J genes are TRBV19 and TRBJ1-4, with TRBD1 matching over 7 bases. CDR3 length equals 15 residues. V gave up 6 bases and J gave up 7 bases; unmatched junction bases: 11. Germline CDR1 and CDR2: LNHDA and SQIVND (reference sequence). The CDR3, as DNA: TGTGCCAGTAGCTCAACAGGGGCCGCTAGTGAAAAACTGTTTTTT. Translating gives CASSSTGAASEKLFF. The full variable domain, in which reference TRBV19 and TRBJ1-4 provide the parts outside the CDR3, is DGGITQSPKYLFRKEGQNVTLSCEQNLNHDAMYWYRQDPGQGLRLIYYSQIVNDFQKGDIAEGYSVSREKKESFPLTVTSAQKNPTAFYLCASSSTGAASEKLFFGSGTQLSVL.

The chain joins TRBV28 to TRBJ1-6, with D possibly matching TRBD1 (5 bases). This CDR3 region has 13 residues. V lost 6 bases and J lost 7, with 10 bases in between. Germline-derived CDR1 and CDR2 are MDHEN and SYDVKM. CDR3 region: CASRTQENSPLHF. CDR3 DNA: TGTGCCAGCAGAACACAGGAGAATTCACCCCTCCACTTT.

V and J are TRBV2 and TRBJ1-4; no clear D gene. The germline V and J ends were trimmed by 3 bases and 0 bases, with 5 bases remaining between them. CDR3 length: 14 amino acids. CDR1 and CDR2 from the germline V gene are SNHLY and FYNNEI. Here the CDR3 DNA reads TGTGCCAGCAGTGAGAGTTCAACTAATGAAAAACTGTTTTTT. Residues: CASSESSTNEKLFF.

The chain uses TRBV6-5 and TRBJ1-1, with D uncertain. CDR1 MNHEY and CDR2 SVGAGI come from the germline V gene. The CDR3 has 12 amino acids. V was clipped by 0 bases and J by 8 bases, with 7 bases between them. The CDR3 sequence: CASSYSPGEAFF. The CDR3, as DNA: TGTGCCAGCAGTTACTCTCCCGGAGAAGCTTTCTTT.

This clone occurred a few times. V gene TRBV7-3 combines with J gene TRBJ1-6; TRBD1 agrees at 9 bases. The CDR3 is 15 amino acids. V lost 2 bases to trimming and J lost 10 bases; unmatched junction nucleotides: 6. Germline CDR1 and CDR2: SGHTA and FQGTGA. DNA for the CDR3: TGTGCCAGCAGCTTAGAGGGACAGGGAGGCTCACCCCTCCACTTT. Amino acids: CASSLEGQGGSPLHF.

This chain connects TRBV5-4 to TRBJ2-2; the D gene is possibly TRBD2 (5 bases). The CDR3 consists of 17 residues. The germline V gene has CDR1 SGHNT and CDR2 YYREEE (reference sequence). V was trimmed by 1 base and J by 0 bases, leaving 13 bases between them. In DNA form, the CDR3 reads TGTGCCAGCAGCTTGTTCGGGGATCCCGCGAACACCGGGGAGCTGTTTTTT. Translating gives CASSLFGDPANTGELFF.

J is TRBJ1-5 and V is TRBV6-5; weak D call: TRBD1 (5 bases). V was clipped by 6 bases and J by 1 base, with 10 bases between them. The CDR3 loop spans 14 amino acids. Germline V lookup: CDR1 MNHEY, CDR2 SVGAGI. Written as DNA, the CDR3 is TGTGCCAGCAGCTATGACAGAAGCAATCAGCCCCAGCATTTT. Translation: CASSYDRSNQPQHF.

The chain combines TRBV5-6 with TRBJ2-7; 9 bases match TRBD1. Germline CDR1 SGHDT, CDR2 YYEEEE. The CDR3 spans 15 residues. Trimming took 1 base from V and 4 from J; bases not matched to a gene: 6. CDR3 bases: TGTGCCAGCAGCTTGCTCGGGACAGGGAGTTACGAGCAGTACTTC. As protein: CASSLLGTGSYEQYF.

V is TRBV9 and J is TRBJ2-7, with unresolved D. This CDR3 contains 15 residues. Trimming stripped 2 bases from V and 3 bases from J, with 15 bases between. Germline loops: CDR1 SGDLS, CDR2 YYNGEE. The DNA of the CDR3 is TGTGCCAGCAGCGTCGGAGCAGGCTTATTCTACGAGCAGTACTTC. It is translated as CASSVGAGLFYEQYF.

The DNA for the CDR3 is TGTGCCAGCAGCTTAGCGAGCGGGGGGATCCTCGGGAATGAGCAGTTCTTC. It translates to CASSLASGGILGNEQFF. V usage is TRBV5-8 and J usage is TRBJ2-1, with TRBD2 matching over 9 bases. The junction had 13 bases not matched to a gene; V was cut back by 2 bases and J by 7 bases. The CDR3 is made up of 17 amino acids. The germline gives CDR1 SGHTS, CDR2 YDEGEE.

V and J are TRBV6-1 and TRBJ2-3; the D gene could be TRBD1 or TRBD2 (7 bases each). Germline lookup yields CDR1 MNHNS and CDR2 SASEGT. This CDR3 contains 17 residues. The germline V and J ends were trimmed by 10 bases and 6 bases, with 29 bases remaining between them. The CDR3 DNA reads as TGTGCCACCGGTGACCCGGGGCAGGGGGGGCAAGCGGATACGCAGTATTTT. Residues: CATGDPGQGGQADTQYF.

The chain employs TRBV20-1 and TRBJ2-5; D perhaps matches TRBD1 (5 bases). This CDR3 region has 11 residues. The V gene lost 7 bases and the J gene lost 14 bases, with 20 bases spanning the gap. Germline CDR1 is DFQATT and CDR2 is SNEGSKA (reference sequence). The CDR3 bases are TGCAGTGTCCTCCGTCCGGCAGGGAATTACTTC. This sequence encodes CSVLRPAGNYF.

The genes are TRBV11-2 and TRBJ1-1; unclear D gene. Germline CDR1 reads SGHAT; CDR2 reads FQNNGV. This CDR3 contains 15 residues. V was shortened by 5 bases and J by 0 bases, with 13 bases between the two germline ends. The CDR3 reads CASSPAEGLNTEAFF. The CDR3 DNA reads TGTGCCAGCAGCCCAGCGGAAGGGTTGAACACTGAAGCTTTCTTT.

This chain links TRBV7-2 with TRBJ1-1; the D is unclear. This CDR3 contains 14 residues. V lost 2 bases, J lost 2 bases, and 9 bases lay in between. Germline values: CDR1 SGHTA, CDR2 FQGNSA. This chain's CDR3 is CASSLLPFNTEAFF. The CDR3 DNA reads TGTGCCAGCAGCTTACTTCCATTCAACACTGAAGCTTTCTTT.

The chain links TRBV2 to TRBJ2-5; TRBD2 matches at 7 bases. This CDR3 has 13 residues. Per germline, CDR1 SNHLY and CDR2 FYNNEI. V was pared by 4 bases and J by 5 bases, with 4 bases of the junction left unmatched. CDR3 sequence (DNA): TGTGCCAGCAGTGGGGAGGGCGGCGAGACCCAGTACTTC. Its translation: CASSGEGGETQYF.

The table lists this clone with a few counts. The chain joins TRBV18 to TRBJ1-2; D might be TRBD1 (6 bases). Between the trimmed V and J ends, which lost 3 bases and 7 bases, there was a span of 12 bases. Germline V gene data show CDR1 as KGHSH and CDR2 as LQKENI. The CDR3 sequence is 13 residues long. CDR3 nucleotide sequence: TGTGCCAGCTCACCTCGGACAGCGTCTGGCTACACCTTC. Translation gives CASSPRTASGYTF.

V gene TRBV7-9 combines with J gene TRBJ1-1; TRBD1 agrees at 7 bases. The V segment lost 0 bases and the J segment 2 bases; nucleotides outside the gene matches: 6. Germline V gives CDR1 SEHNR, CDR2 FQNEAQ (reference sequence). This CDR3 contains 16 residues. CDR3 protein: CASSLAWRGRNTEAFF. In DNA, the CDR3 is TGTGCCAGCAGCTTAGCGTGGAGGGGGCGCAACACTGAAGCTTTCTTT.

V and J are TRBV11-2 and TRBJ2-1, with D uncertain. The CDR3 runs 15 residues. Germline CDR1 SGHAT, CDR2 FQNNGV. V was clipped by 1 base and J by 7 bases, with 14 bases between them. The CDR3 sequence: CASSLAVSTRNEQFF. The CDR3 coding sequence is TGTGCCAGCAGCTTAGCTGTCAGTACAAGGAATGAGCAGTTCTTC.

The CDR3 is CASTDLAYNSPLHF. The CDR3 DNA reads TGTGCCAGCACCGACTTGGCCTATAATTCACCCCTCCACTTT. This chain uses TRBV27 with TRBJ1-6; D uncertain. V was clipped by 7 bases and J by 2 bases, with 9 bases between them. The CDR3 sequence is 14 residues long. Germline V gene data show CDR1 as MNHEY and CDR2 as SMNVEV (reference sequence).